This TCR beta chain was found in a study of identical twins. The germline V gene has CDR1 DFQATT and CDR2 SNEGSKA (reference sequence). Trimming took off 5 bases at V and 4 bases at J, with 9 bases between the two ends. CDR3 length: 11 amino acids. TCRdb re-called the 5' RACE reads through MiXCR, storing one row per CDR3 protein. The sample carries fewer than 500,000 distinct CDR3 sequences, 20% to 25% recorded once. These data were likewise used in another study, on T cells expressing NK-cell markers. From that study: It was from sorted CD3+CD56+NKG2C+, CD3+CD56+NKG2C- and CD3+CD56-NKG2C+ T cells that TCR beta repertoires came.

This sequence joins TRBV20-1 and TRBJ2-7; TRBD2 might be the D (5 bases). The specimen was CD4+ T cells sorted from blood. This clonotype was sampled from a woman aged 18-30 years in good health. In nucleotides, the CDR3 is TGCAGTGCTGGGAGACTGTACGAGCAGTACTTC. This translates into CSAGRLYEQYF.